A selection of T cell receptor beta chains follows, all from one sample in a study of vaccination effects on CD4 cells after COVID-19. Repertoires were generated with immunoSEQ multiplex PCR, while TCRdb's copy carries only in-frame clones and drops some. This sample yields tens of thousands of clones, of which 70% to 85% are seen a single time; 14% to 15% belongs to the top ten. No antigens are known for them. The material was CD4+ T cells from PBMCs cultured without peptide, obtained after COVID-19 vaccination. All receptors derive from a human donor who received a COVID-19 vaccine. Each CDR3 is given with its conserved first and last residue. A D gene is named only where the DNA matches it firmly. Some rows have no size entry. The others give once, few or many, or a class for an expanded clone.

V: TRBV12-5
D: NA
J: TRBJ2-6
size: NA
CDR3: CASAFSGANVLTF
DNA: TGTGCTAGTGCCTTCTCTGGGGCCAACGTCCTGACTTTC

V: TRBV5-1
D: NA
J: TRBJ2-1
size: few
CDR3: CASSLAGQSTMKQFF
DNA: TGCGCCAGCAGCTTGGCTGGTCAATCTACAATGAAGCAGTTCTTC

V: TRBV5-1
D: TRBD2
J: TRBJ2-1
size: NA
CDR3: CASSLASGGPLGQFF
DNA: TGCGCCAGCAGCTTGGCTAGCGGGGGCCCGCTCGGGCAGTTCTTC

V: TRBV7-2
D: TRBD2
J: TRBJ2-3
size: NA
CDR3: CASSFWEGGDTQYF
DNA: TGTGCCAGCAGCTTTTGGGAGGGAGGGGATACGCAGTATTTT

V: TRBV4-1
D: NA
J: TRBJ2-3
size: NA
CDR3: CASSQDLSTVDTQYF
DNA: TGCGCCAGCAGCCAAGATCTTAGCACGGTGGATACGCAGTATTTT

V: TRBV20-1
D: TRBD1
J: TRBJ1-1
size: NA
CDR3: CSASKGGASTEAFF
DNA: TGCAGTGCTAGTAAAGGGGGCGCGAGTACTGAAGCTTTCTTT

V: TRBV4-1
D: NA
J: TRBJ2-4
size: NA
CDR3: CASSQLVAKNIQYF
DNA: TGCGCCAGCAGCCAACTCGTAGCCAAAAACATTCAGTACTTC

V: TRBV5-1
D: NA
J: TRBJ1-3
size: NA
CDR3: CASSLDGGRTGNTIYF
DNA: TGCGCCAGCAGCTTGGATGGGGGGCGAACTGGAAACACCATATATTTT

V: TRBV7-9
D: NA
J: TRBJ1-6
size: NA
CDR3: CASSPAGSSYNSPLHF
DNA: TGTGCCAGCAGCCCAGCCGGGAGCTCCTATAATTCACCCCTCCACTTT

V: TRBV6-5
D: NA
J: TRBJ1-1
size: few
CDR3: CASSYGRGVTEAFF
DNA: TGTGCCAGCAGTTATGGACGGGGAGTGACTGAAGCTTTCTTT

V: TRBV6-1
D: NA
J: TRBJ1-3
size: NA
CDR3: CASSDLPGSGNTIYF
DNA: TGTGCCAGCAGTGACCTACCGGGATCTGGAAACACCATATATTTT

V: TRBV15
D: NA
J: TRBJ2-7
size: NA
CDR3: CATSRDTASYEQYF
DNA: TGTGCCACCAGCAGAGATACAGCCAGCTACGAGCAGTACTTC

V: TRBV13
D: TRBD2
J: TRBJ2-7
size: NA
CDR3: CASSSTSGGREQYF
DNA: TGTGCCAGCAGCTCGACTAGCGGGGGGCGGGAGCAGTACTTC

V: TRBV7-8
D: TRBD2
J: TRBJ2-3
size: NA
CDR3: CASSPGLTPSGDTQYF
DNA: TGTGCCAGCAGCCCCGGACTAACCCCTAGCGGAGATACGCAGTATTTT

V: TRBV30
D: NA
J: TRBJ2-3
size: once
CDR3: CAWTPGEIGAQYF
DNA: TGTGCCTGGACCCCAGGAGAAATAGGCGCGCAGTATTTT

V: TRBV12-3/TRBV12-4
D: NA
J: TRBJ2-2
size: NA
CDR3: CASSFVGELFF
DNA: TGTGCCAGCAGTTTCGTCGGGGAGCTGTTTTTT

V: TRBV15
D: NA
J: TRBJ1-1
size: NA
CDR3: CATSLGGRAEAFF
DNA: TGTGCCACCAGCCTGGGTGGGAGGGCTGAAGCTTTCTTT

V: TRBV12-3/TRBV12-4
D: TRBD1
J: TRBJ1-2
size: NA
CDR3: CASSSEGASGYTF
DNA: TGTGCCAGCAGTTCAGAGGGGGCTAGTGGCTACACCTTC

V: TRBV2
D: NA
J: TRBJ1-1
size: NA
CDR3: CASSARNTEAFF
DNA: TGTGCCAGCAGTGCGAGGAACACTGAAGCTTTCTTT

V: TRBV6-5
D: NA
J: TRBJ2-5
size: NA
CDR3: CASSYVFGGPQETQYF
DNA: TGTGCCAGCAGTTACGTTTTTGGGGGGCCCCAAGAGACCCAGTACTTC

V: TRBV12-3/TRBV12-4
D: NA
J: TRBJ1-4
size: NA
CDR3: CASRPGTIEKLFF
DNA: TGTGCCAGCAGACCTGGGACAATTGAAAAACTGTTTTTT

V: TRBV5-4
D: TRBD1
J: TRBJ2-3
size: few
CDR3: CASSWTGNTDTQYF
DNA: TGTGCCAGCAGCTGGACAGGAAACACAGATACGCAGTATTTT

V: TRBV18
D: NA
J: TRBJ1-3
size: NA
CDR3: CASSPLSGESSGNTIYF
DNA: TGTGCCAGCTCCCCCTTGTCCGGGGAGAGCTCTGGAAACACCATATATTTT

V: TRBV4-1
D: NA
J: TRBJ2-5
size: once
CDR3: CASSQDTGGPYQETQYF
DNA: TGCGCCAGCAGCCAAGATACCGGGGGCCCTTACCAAGAGACCCAGTACTTC

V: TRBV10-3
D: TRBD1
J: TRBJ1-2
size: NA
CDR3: CAISEPGREVPGQGASGYTF
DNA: TGTGCCATCAGTGAGCCGGGCCGAGAGGTCCCGGGACAGGGGGCTAGTGGCTACACCTTC

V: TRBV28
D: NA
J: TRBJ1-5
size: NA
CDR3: CASSSQGYSNQPQHF
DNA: TGTGCCAGCAGCTCCCAGGGGTATAGCAATCAGCCCCAGCATTTT

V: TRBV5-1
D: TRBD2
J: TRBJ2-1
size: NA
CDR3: CASSSSGSTYNEQFF
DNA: TGCGCCAGCAGCTCTAGCGGGAGCACCTACAATGAGCAGTTCTTC

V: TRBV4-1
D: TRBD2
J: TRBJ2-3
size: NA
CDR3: CASSSRAGAFTSTDTQYF
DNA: TGCGCCAGCAGCTCTCGAGCGGGAGCGTTCACTAGCACAGATACGCAGTATTTT

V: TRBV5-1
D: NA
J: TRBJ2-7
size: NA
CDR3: CASSLVVGSSYEQYF
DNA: TGCGCCAGCAGCTTGGTAGTCGGCAGCTCCTACGAGCAGTACTTC

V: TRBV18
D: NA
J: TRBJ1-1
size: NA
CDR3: CASSPKGGFTEAFF
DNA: TGTGCCAGCTCCCCGAAGGGGGGATTCACTGAAGCTTTCTTT

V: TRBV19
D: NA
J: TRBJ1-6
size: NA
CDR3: CASSIETYSPLHF
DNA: TGTGCCAGTAGTATAGAAACCTATTCACCCCTCCACTTT

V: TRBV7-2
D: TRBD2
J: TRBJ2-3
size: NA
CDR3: CASSLVASGGSTDTQYF
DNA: TGTGCCAGCAGCTTAGTGGCTAGCGGGGGTAGCACAGATACGCAGTATTTT

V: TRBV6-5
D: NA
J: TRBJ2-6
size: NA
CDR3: CASRQTGYGANVLTF
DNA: TGTGCCAGCAGGCAGACGGGATATGGGGCCAACGTCCTGACTTTC

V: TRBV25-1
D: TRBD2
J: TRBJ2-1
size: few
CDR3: CASSDRLAGVHNEQFF
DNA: TGTGCCAGCAGTGACAGACTAGCGGGAGTCCACAATGAGCAGTTCTTC

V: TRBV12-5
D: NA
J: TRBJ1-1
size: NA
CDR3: CASGLARTPFMNTEAFF
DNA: TGTGCTAGTGGTTTGGCACGGACACCCTTCATGAACACTGAAGCTTTCTTT

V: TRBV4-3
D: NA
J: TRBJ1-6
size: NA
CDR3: CASSQVGGGGSPLHF
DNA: TGCGCCAGCAGCCAAGTGGGAGGTGGGGGTTCACCCCTCCACTTT

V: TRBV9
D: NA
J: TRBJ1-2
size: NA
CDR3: CASSRSPRQSNYGYTF
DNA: TGTGCCAGCAGCCGATCTCCTCGACAGTCTAACTATGGCTACACCTTC

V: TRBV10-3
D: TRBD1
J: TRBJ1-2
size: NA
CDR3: CAISETGQGYGYTF
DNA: TGTGCCATCAGTGAAACGGGACAGGGTTATGGCTACACCTTC

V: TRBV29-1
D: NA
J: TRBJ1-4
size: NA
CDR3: CSAEGTGEKLFF
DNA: TGCAGCGCTGAAGGGACTGGGGAAAAACTGTTTTTT

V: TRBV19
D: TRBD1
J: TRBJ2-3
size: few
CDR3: CASIRTGGSKDTQYF
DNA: TGTGCCAGTATTCGGACAGGGGGCTCTAAAGATACGCAGTATTTT

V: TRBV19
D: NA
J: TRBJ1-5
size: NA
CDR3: CASSLFGGGRQPQHF
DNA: TGTGCCAGTAGTCTCTTTGGGGGGGGGCGGCAGCCCCAGCATTTT

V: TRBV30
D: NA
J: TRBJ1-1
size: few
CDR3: CAWKFDRNTEAFF
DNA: TGTGCCTGGAAGTTTGACAGGAACACTGAAGCTTTCTTT

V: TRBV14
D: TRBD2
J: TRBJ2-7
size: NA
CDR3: CASSQGSGRFYEQYF
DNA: TGTGCCAGCAGCCAAGGGAGCGGGAGGTTCTACGAGCAGTACTTC

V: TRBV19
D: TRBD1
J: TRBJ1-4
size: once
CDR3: CASTLQGRVTAEKLFF
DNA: TGTGCCAGTACCCTACAGGGGAGGGTGACGGCGGAAAAACTGTTTTTT

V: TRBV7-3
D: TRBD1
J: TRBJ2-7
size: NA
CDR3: CASSFSTGTPGEQYF
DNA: TGTGCCAGCAGCTTTTCGACAGGGACCCCCGGCGAGCAGTACTTC

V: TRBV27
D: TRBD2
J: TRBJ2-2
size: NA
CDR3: CASSSTSGRSGGELFF
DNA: TGTGCCAGCAGTTCGACTAGCGGGAGGAGCGGCGGGGAGCTGTTTTTT

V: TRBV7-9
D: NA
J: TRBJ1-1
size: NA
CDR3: CASSLSGAGDTEAFF
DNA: TGTGCCAGCAGCTTAAGTGGGGCCGGGGACACTGAAGCTTTCTTT

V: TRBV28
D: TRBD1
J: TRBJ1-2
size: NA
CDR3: CASNRGSSGYTF
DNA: TGTGCCAGCAACAGGGGATCAAGTGGCTACACCTTC

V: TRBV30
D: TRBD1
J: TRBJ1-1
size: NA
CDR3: CAWSWSAGGPEAFF
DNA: TGTGCCTGGAGTTGGTCCGCAGGGGGACCTGAAGCTTTCTTT

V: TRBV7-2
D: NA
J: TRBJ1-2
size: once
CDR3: CASSLGQGKDYGYTF
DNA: TGTGCCAGCAGCTTAGGTCAAGGAAAAGACTATGGCTACACCTTC